This passage covers 22 T cell receptor beta chains from one sample sequenced in a study of blood T cell repertoires in COVID-19 (dated by TCRdb to between 2020 and 2021). Preparation of the library involved the immunoSEQ multiplex PCR assay. TCRdb stores this immuneACCESS table with in-frame sequences only. Part of the clones is absent; in the studies checked, under half of the shortfall reflects unresolved V genes, and no reason is known for the rest. Here the sample has 220,000 or so clones; around 90% occur a single time. Of the sample, just over 0.85% falls within the top ten clones. Sequenced: PBMCs or T cells enriched from blood (not recorded which). Source of these receptors: a man aged 45-65 years who had been exposed to COVID-19.

This clone appeared a few times. The V call is TRBV6-5, the J call TRBJ2-7; D is unclear. CDR1 is MNHEY, CDR2 SVGAGI, per germline. The length of the CDR3 is 13 residues. V lost 5 bases and J lost 0, with 8 bases in between. CDR3: CASSQAGSYEQYF. The CDR3 DNA follows: TGTGCCAGCAGTCAGGCAGGCTCCTACGAGCAGTACTTC.

The CDR3 DNA reads as TGCGCCAGCAGCTGGGGGACAGCAGAGGAGAACACTGAAGCTTTCTTT. Protein: CASSWGTAEENTEAFF. This chain joins TRBV5-1 and TRBJ1-1; 7 bases are a match to TRBD1. The germline V gene encodes CDR1 SGHRS and CDR2 YFSETQ. This CDR3 contains 16 residues. The ends lost 3 bases at V and 1 base at J; junction bases unmatched: 9. Full variable domain (rest looked up from reference TRBV5-1 and TRBJ1-1): KAGVTQTPRYLIKTRGQQVTLSCSPISGHRSVSWYQQTPGQGLQFLFEYFSETQRNKGNFPGRFSGRQFSNSRSEMNVSTLELGDSALYLCASSWGTAEENTEAFFGQGTRLTVV.

The CDR3: CASASPVNYGYTF. CDR3 bases: TGTGCCAGCGCCTCCCCAGTTAACTATGGCTACACCTTC. The chain has TRBV25-1 and TRBJ1-2; D remains ambiguous. CDR1 and CDR2 (germline): MGHDK, SYGVNS. The CDR3 extends over 13 amino acids. V was shortened by 8 bases and J by 1 base, with 11 bases between the two germline ends.

The V gene is TRBV5-1, the J gene TRBJ1-4, with D perhaps matching TRBD1 (5 bases). CDR1 and CDR2 from the germline V gene are SGHRS and YFSETQ. V shed 1 base and J shed 0 bases, with 10 bases lying between them. CDR3 length: 16 residues. CDR3 sequence: CASSLSTGPTNEKLFF. The CDR3 DNA sequence: TGCGCCAGCAGCTTGAGTACAGGCCCAACTAATGAAAAACTGTTTTTT.

J is TRBJ2-5 and V is TRBV2; 11 nucleotides line up with TRBD2. V shed 5 bases, J shed 4 bases, and the junction held 6 bases outside the gene matches. CDR1 is SNHLY and CDR2 is FYNNEI in the germline V gene. The CDR3 consists of 15 residues. CDR3 DNA sequence: TGTGCCAGCAGTCCAAATAGCGGGGGGGCAGAGACCCAGTACTTC. Its protein is CASSPNSGGAETQYF.

The genes are TRBV19 and TRBJ1-1; 9 nucleotides match TRBD1. This CDR3 comprises 14 residues. The V gene's germline CDR1 is LNHDA and CDR2 SQIVND (reference sequence). Trimming at V came to 5 bases and at J to 4 bases, leaving 5 bases not matched to a gene. CDR3 region: CASSLTGGATEAFF. DNA for the CDR3: TGTGCCAGTAGTCTGACAGGGGGGGCCACTGAAGCTTTCTTT.

There are a few counts of this clone. The chain links TRBV28 to TRBJ1-2; D ambiguous. With 5 bases removed from V and 4 bases from J, the gap between germline ends came to 14 bases. The CDR3 length is 14 residues. The V gene's germline CDR1 is MDHEN and CDR2 SYDVKM. DNA for the CDR3: TGTGCCAGCAGTCCGGCCGCCCAGGTCTATGGCTACACCTTC. This encodes CASSPAAQVYGYTF.

This clone was counted a single time. The chain links TRBV11-3 to TRBJ1-6, with no clear D. V lost 1 base, J lost 11 bases, and 9 bases lay in between. The V gene's germline CDR1 is SGHNT and CDR2 YENEEA. The CDR3 is 13 amino acids. The CDR3 coding sequence is TGTGCCAGCAGCTTAGTATCGGGGACACCCCTCCACTTT. Protein sequence: CASSLVSGTPLHF.

The chain recombines TRBV24-1 with TRBJ2-3, with 9 nucleotides matching TRBD2. Germline V gene lookup returns CDR1 KGHDR and CDR2 SFDVKD. With V trimmed by 3 bases and J by 2 bases, 8 bases remained unmatched. The CDR3 loop spans 17 amino acids. CDR3 nucleotides: TGTGCCACCAGTGATCCGGGCGGGGGGGCGCACACAGATACGCAGTATTTT. Residues: CATSDPGGGAHTDTQYF.

This clone occurred a few times. The chain links TRBV6-1 to TRBJ2-6; TRBD2 matches 11 bases. The CDR3 has 16 amino acids. In germline, CDR1 is MNHNS, CDR2 SASEGT. Trimming at V came to 2 bases and at J to 3 bases, leaving 0 bases not matched to a gene. CDR3 in amino acids: CASSETSGSGANVLTF. In nucleotides, the CDR3 is TGTGCCAGCAGTGAAACTAGCGGGAGTGGGGCCAACGTCCTGACTTTC.

The gene calls are TRBV25-1 and TRBJ1-2; D ambiguous. The length of the CDR3 is 11 residues. The germline gives CDR1 MGHDK, CDR2 SYGVNS. V lost 1 base, J lost 7 bases, and 4 bases lay in between. The CDR3 reads CASSEFGGYTF. The CDR3 DNA is TGTGCCAGCAGTGAATTCGGTGGCTACACCTTC.

The table lists this clone with a count of one. This chain joins TRBV11-2 and TRBJ1-2; tentative D call: TRBD1 (6 bases). The V gene's germline CDR1 is SGHAT and CDR2 FQNNGV. CDR3 length: 16 amino acids. The ends were cut back, 1 base at V and 6 bases at J, with 18 bases in the middle. Here the CDR3 reads CASSLVGQGSGDGYTF. The DNA for the CDR3 is TGTGCCAGCAGCTTAGTAGGCCAGGGGAGTGGGGATGGCTACACCTTC. Variable domain in full (rest from reference TRBV11-2 and TRBJ1-2): EAGVAQSPRYKIIEKRQSVAFWCNPISGHATLYWYQQILGQGPKLLIQFQNNGVVDDSQLPKDRFSAERLKGVDSTLKIQPAKLEDSAVYLCASSLVGQGSGDGYTFGSGTRLTVV.

The chain joins TRBV5-4 to TRBJ2-3; 9 positions agree with TRBD1. The V gene's germline CDR1 is SGHNT and CDR2 YYREEE (reference sequence). This CDR3 has 14 amino acids. The V and J ends lost 3 bases and 1 base, in that order; junction bases with no gene match: 0. The CDR3 sequence: CASSWDRGTDTQYF. CDR3 coding DNA: TGTGCCAGCAGCTGGGACAGGGGCACAGATACGCAGTATTTT.

The chain joins TRBV20-1 to TRBJ1-2, with D maybe TRBD1 (6 bases). CDR1 DFQATT and CDR2 SNEGSKA come from the germline V gene (reference sequence). The V gene lost 3 bases and the J gene lost 0 bases, with 11 bases spanning the gap. CDR3 length: 14 residues. CDR3 bases: TGCAGTGCTAGTGTACAGGGTTCTAACTATGGCTACACCTTC. Translation: CSASVQGSNYGYTF.

The chain combines TRBV6-1 with TRBJ1-1, with D unclear. Germline V gene data show CDR1 as MNHNS and CDR2 as SASEGT. Trimming took 5 bases from V and 4 from J, leaving 17 bases between them. This CDR3 has 15 residues. The CDR3 here is CASSLLRGGGTEAFF. As DNA, the CDR3 is TGTGCCAGCAGTCTCCTCCGAGGCGGAGGCACTGAAGCTTTCTTT.

CDR3 in DNA: TGTGCCAGCAGTGAAGGACTACCTTATGGCTACACCTTC. Protein product: CASSEGLPYGYTF. The rearrangement uses TRBV2 and TRBJ1-2; D is undetermined. The CDR3 length is 13 residues. V was trimmed by 1 base and J by 5 bases, leaving 8 bases between them. Germline values: CDR1 SNHLY, CDR2 FYNNEI.

The V and J genes are TRBV9 and TRBJ1-1; D might be TRBD1 (6 bases). CDR1 and CDR2 from the germline V gene are SGDLS and YYNGEE. The CDR3 consists of 15 residues. V was shortened by 3 bases and J by 5 bases, with 17 bases between the two germline ends. The CDR3 DNA sequence: TGTGCCAGCAGCGCCATGGGGGGGCCGAGAACTGAAGCTTTCTTT. Translated, it gives CASSAMGGPRTEAFF.

The chain recombines TRBV7-2 with TRBJ2-3, with D possibly being TRBD1 (5 bases). V lost 3 bases to trimming and J lost 2 bases, with 9 bases between them. Looked up from germline, CDR1 is SGHTA and CDR2 is FQGNSA. The CDR3 runs to 14 residues. CDR3 sequence (DNA): TGTGCCAGCAGCTTGACAGTCCTCACAGATACGCAGTATTTT. Translating gives CASSLTVLTDTQYF. The variable domain in full, completed from reference TRBV7-2 and TRBJ2-3, reads GAGVSQSPSNKVTEKGKDVELRCDPISGHTALYWYRQSLGQGLEFLIYFQGNSAPDKSGLPSDRFSAERTGGSVSTLTIQRTQQEDSAVYLCASSLTVLTDTQYFGPGTRLTVL.

V gene TRBV5-1 combines with J gene TRBJ1-1, with a weak D call TRBD1 (5 bases). This CDR3 is 15 amino acids long. The germline V and J ends were trimmed by 1 base and 8 bases, with 18 bases remaining between them. Looked up from germline, CDR1 is SGHRS and CDR2 is YFSETQ. The CDR3 spells CASSLYGGSIAEAFF. As DNA, the CDR3 is TGCGCCAGCAGCTTGTACGGGGGTAGTATAGCGGAAGCTTTCTTT.

The chain uses TRBV15 and TRBJ1-4; D is uncertain. The CDR3 consists of 17 residues. Germline V lookup: CDR1 LNHNV, CDR2 YYDKDF (reference sequence). V was pared by 0 bases and J by 0 bases, with 11 bases between. The CDR3 DNA sequence: TGTGCCACCAGCAGAGACCCAACCGGTGCAACTAATGAAAAACTGTTTTTT. This codes for CATSRDPTGATNEKLFF.

The chain links TRBV9 to TRBJ2-2, with D tentatively TRBD1 (5 bases). Trimming took off 4 bases at V and 5 bases at J, with 15 bases between the two ends. The CDR3 contains 15 residues. Germline CDR1 SGDLS, CDR2 YYNGEE. The CDR3 bases are TGTGCCAGCAGCCTACAGCAGGGCCGGACCGGGGAGCTGTTTTTT. It encodes CASSLQQGRTGELFF.

This rearrangement joins TRBV10-3 to TRBJ2-7; D possibly corresponds to TRBD1 (6 bases). V was cut by 3 bases and J by 4 bases, with 10 bases left in between. The germline gives CDR1 ENHRY, CDR2 SYGVKD. CDR3 size: 13 residues. As DNA, the CDR3 is TGTGCCATCAGTGAACAGGGTTCGTACGAGCAGTACGTC. This encodes CAISEQGSYEQYV.